One sample yielded the 30 T cell receptor beta chains listed below, sequenced in a study of shared clonotypes between healthy human individuals. TCRdb's copy holds only in-frame clones and misses some; the assay was immunoSEQ multiplex PCR. This table holds millions of clones, 80% to 95% found once. Sequenced material: naive CD4+ T cells from PBMCs. Specified subset: CD45RA+ positively selected. These receptors all stem from a man aged 18 to 30 in good health. Some clones in this sample may be carry-over from other donors' samples.

This rearrangement joins TRBV28 to TRBJ2-2, with 10 bases aligning to TRBD2. Trimming took 2 bases from V and 4 from J; bases not matched to a gene: 4. The germline V gene has CDR1 MDHEN and CDR2 SYDVKM. The CDR3 is made up of 16 amino acids. The CDR3 loop reads CASSLSGRVGTGELFF. For the CDR3, the DNA is TGTGCCAGCAGTTTAAGCGGGAGGGTCGGCACCGGGGAGCTGTTTTTT. Variable domain in full (rest from reference TRBV28 and TRBJ2-2): DVKVTQSSRYLVKRTGEKVFLECVQDMDHENMFWYRQDPGLGLRLIYFSYDVKMKEKGDIPEGYSVSREKKERFSLILESASTNQTSMYLCASSLSGRVGTGELFFGEGSRLTVL.

The V call is TRBV6-5, the J call TRBJ2-1, with TRBD1 as a possible D gene (6 bases). The CDR3 contains 15 residues. Deletions cut 0 bases from V and 3 bases from J, with 9 bases between. Per the germline V gene, CDR1 is MNHEY and CDR2 is SVGAGI. In nucleotides, the CDR3 is TGTGCCAGCAGTTACTCATCGGGACACTACAATGAGCAGTTCTTC. Amino acids: CASSYSSGHYNEQFF.

As concerns this clone: Other DNA sequences in this sample translate to the same CDR3. The gene calls are TRBV10-3 and TRBJ2-1; 12 nucleotides match TRBD2. This CDR3 is 16 amino acids long. Germline V CDR1 and CDR2: ENHRY, SYGVKD. The V segment lost 0 bases and the J segment 4 bases; nucleotides outside the gene matches: 1. CDR3 loop: CAISESTSGRYNEQFF. DNA for the CDR3: TGTGCCATCAGTGAGTCAACTAGCGGGAGGTACAATGAGCAGTTCTTC.

The J gene is TRBJ1-4, the V gene TRBV11-3, with D maybe TRBD1 (6 bases). The CDR3 has 18 amino acids. CDR1 and CDR2 from the germline V gene are SGHNT and YENEEA. V shed 6 bases and J shed 3 bases, with 23 bases lying between them. The CDR3: CASSPGHGSDSANEKLFF. The CDR3 DNA sequence: TGTGCCAGCAGTCCGGGACACGGGTCTGATTCGGCTAATGAAAAACTGTTTTTT.

This chain links TRBV2 with TRBJ2-5, with no clear D. Germline V CDR1 and CDR2: SNHLY, FYNNEI. The CDR3 contains 14 residues. V shed 6 bases and J shed 0 bases, with 11 bases lying between them. The CDR3 is CASRRTTNQETQYF. For the CDR3, the DNA is TGTGCCAGCAGGCGAACTACGAACCAAGAGACCCAGTACTTC.

V is TRBV7-9 and J is TRBJ2-5, with TRBD2 matching 7 bases. The trim removed 3 bases at V and 2 bases at J, leaving 12 bases unmatched. CDR1 and CDR2 (germline): SEHNR, FQNEAQ (reference sequence). The CDR3 is 17 residues long. The CDR3 DNA reads as TGTGCCAGCAGCTTGGGAATTGTGGGAGGGCCGCAAGAGACCCAGTACTTC. Its protein is CASSLGIVGGPQETQYF.

The chain employs TRBV7-8 and TRBJ2-5, with D possibly being TRBD2 (5 bases). Trimming pared 5 bases from V and 1 base from J, leaving 11 bases between. The CDR3 is made up of 14 amino acids. Germline V gives CDR1 SGHVS, CDR2 FQNEAQ. The CDR3 is CASSLLTIQETQYF. DNA of the CDR3: TGTGCCAGCAGCCTCCTGACTATCCAAGAGACCCAGTACTTC.

The V and J genes are TRBV28 and TRBJ2-2; possible D gene TRBD2, 6 bases. In germline, CDR1 is MDHEN, CDR2 SYDVKM. The CDR3 contains 12 residues. The V end was cut by 10 bases, the J end by 4 bases, with 10 bases between. CDR3 nucleotides: TGTGCCACGGAGGGCCTCACCGGGGAGCTGTTTTTT. This codes for CATEGLTGELFF.

The chain joins TRBV6-5 to TRBJ1-5; the D is unclear. The CDR3 is 15 residues long. V dropped 6 bases and J dropped 1 base, with 13 bases sitting between them. Germline loops: CDR1 MNHEY, CDR2 SVGAGI. Written as DNA, the CDR3 is TGTGCCAGCAGCCGCTACCCACGCAGCAATCAGCCCCAGCATTTT. This encodes CASSRYPRSNQPQHF.

This CDR3 is CSATGDARSYEQYF. CDR3 sequence (DNA): TGCAGCGCGACAGGCGACGCCCGATCCTACGAGCAGTACTTC. The chain links TRBV29-1 to TRBJ2-7, with D maybe TRBD1 (6 bases). The V end lost 7 bases, the J end lost 1 base, and 17 bases lay between the germline ends. The CDR3 is 14 amino acids. The germline V gene encodes CDR1 SQVTM and CDR2 ANQGSEA.

This chain links TRBV28 with TRBJ2-2, with D possibly matching TRBD1 (7 bases). From germline, CDR1 is MDHEN and CDR2 SYDVKM. The CDR3 extends over 15 amino acids. Trimming removed 3 bases at V and 5 bases at J, with 13 bases between. CDR3 loop: CASSFEQGRTGELFF. The CDR3 nucleotides read TGTGCCAGCAGTTTTGAACAGGGGAGGACCGGGGAGCTGTTTTTT.

This clone came up a few times. V usage is TRBV29-1 and J usage is TRBJ1-1, with 9 bases that match TRBD1. The J segment lost 3 bases and the V segment lost 6 bases, leaving 8 bases of the junction unmatched. Germline V gene lookup returns CDR1 SQVTM and CDR2 ANQGSEA. The CDR3 length is 14 residues. CDR3 loop: CSVVERTGDTEAFF. The CDR3 DNA follows: TGCAGCGTGGTGGAAAGGACAGGGGACACTGAAGCTTTCTTT.

V is TRBV7-3 and J is TRBJ2-1; tentatively, D is TRBD1 (6 bases). CDR3 size: 16 residues. Looked up from germline, CDR1 is SGHTA and CDR2 is FQGTGA. V was shortened by 2 bases and J by 1 base, with 12 bases between the two germline ends. DNA of the CDR3: TGTGCCAGCAGCTTATCAGGGGCCCAGTCCTACAATGAGCAGTTCTTC. Protein sequence: CASSLSGAQSYNEQFF. Complete variable domain (other parts from reference TRBV7-3 and TRBJ2-1): GAGVSQTPSNKVTEKGKYVELRCDPISGHTALYWYRQSLGQGPEFLIYFQGTGAADDSGLPNDRFFAVRPEGSVSTLKIQRTERGDSAVYLCASSLSGAQSYNEQFFGPGTRLTVL.

The CDR3 loop is CAWSTSGSRREQYF. The CDR3 DNA follows: TGTGCCTGGAGTACTAGCGGGAGTCGGCGCGAGCAGTACTTC. The genes are TRBV30 and TRBJ2-7; TRBD2 aligns across 11 bases. This CDR3 region has 14 residues. The germline gives CDR1 GTSNPN, CDR2 SVGIG (reference sequence). After removal of 2 bases from V and 6 bases from J, the junction contained 6 bases not matched to a gene.

Regarding this clone: Other DNA sequences in this sample translate to the same CDR3. The chain recombines TRBV29-1 with TRBJ2-5; D is perhaps TRBD1 or TRBD2 (5 bases each). The DNA end lines up better with TRBJ2-7; the J call may be wrong. The CDR3 contains 13 residues. CDR1 SQVTM and CDR2 ANQGSEA come from the germline V gene. The CDR3 DNA is TGCAGCGTTGGAGGCCAGGGAGCCTACGAGCAGTACTTC. It encodes CSVGGQGAYEQYF.

The chain joins TRBV11-1 to TRBJ2-1; 9 nucleotides agree with TRBD2. The germline gives CDR1 SGHAT, CDR2 FQDESV (reference sequence). This CDR3 comprises 15 residues. The J segment lost 10 bases and the V segment lost 2 bases, leaving 9 bases of the junction unmatched. CDR3 DNA sequence: TGTGCCAGCAGCTTAACGGGCGGGAGGGCTGTCGAGCAGTTCTTC. Protein: CASSLTGGRAVEQFF.

This clone turned up a few times. The chain employs TRBV28 and TRBJ1-2, with TRBD1 identical over 7 bases. The CDR3 spans 11 residues. In germline, CDR1 is MDHEN, CDR2 SYDVKM. Unmatched junction bases numbered 2, after V lost 8 bases and J lost 5 bases. CDR3 in amino acids: CASGQVYGYTF. CDR3 sequence (DNA): TGTGCCAGCGGACAGGTTTATGGCTACACCTTC.

The rearrangement links TRBV27 to TRBJ2-4; D is possibly TRBD1 (6 bases). The CDR3 has 16 residues. Trimming pared 0 bases from V and 6 bases from J, leaving 15 bases between. From germline, CDR1 is MNHEY and CDR2 SMNVEV (reference sequence). The CDR3: CASSLSTQGTRNIQYF. CDR3 DNA sequence: TGTGCCAGCAGTTTATCCACCCAGGGGACGAGAAACATTCAGTACTTC.

The chain carries TRBV6-1 and TRBJ1-1; possible D gene TRBD1, 6 bases. CDR1 is MNHNS, CDR2 SASEGT, per germline. V lost 7 bases, J lost 10 bases, and 13 bases lay in between. The CDR3 covers 11 residues. The CDR3 protein is CASTWQGTAFF. CDR3 coding DNA: TGTGCCAGCACGTGGCAGGGGACAGCTTTCTTT.

The chain couples TRBV6-1 to TRBJ2-1; D is unresolved. V lost 2 bases to trimming and J lost 0 bases, with 8 bases between them. In germline, CDR1 is MNHNS, CDR2 SASEGT. This CDR3 is 15 amino acids long. The CDR3 sequence: CASSEQISSYNEQFF. CDR3 coding DNA: TGTGCCAGCAGTGAACAGATCTCCTCCTACAATGAGCAGTTCTTC.

The chain employs TRBV9 and TRBJ1-2; no reliable D call. The CDR3 loop spans 15 amino acids. Germline V CDR1 and CDR2: SGDLS, YYNGEE. V was pared by 0 bases and J by 4 bases, with 13 bases between. The CDR3 sequence: CASSVGGFASYGYTF. CDR3 nucleotides: TGTGCCAGCAGCGTAGGGGGTTTTGCCTCCTATGGCTACACCTTC.

This clone was counted a single time. The chain is built from TRBV28 and TRBJ1-2; 9 positions match TRBD1. CDR1 is MDHEN and CDR2 is SYDVKM in the germline V gene. The V and J ends lost 3 bases and 4 bases, in that order; junction bases with no gene match: 6. The CDR3 extends over 15 amino acids. Here the CDR3 reads CASSLAGQGPYGYTF. The CDR3 DNA reads TGTGCCAGCAGTTTGGCTGGACAGGGGCCCTATGGCTACACCTTC.

Regarding this clone: Other DNA sequences in this specimen translate into the identical CDR3. The rearrangement links TRBV18 to TRBJ1-1; 8 positions agree with TRBD1. The germline V gene has CDR1 KGHSH and CDR2 LQKENI. This CDR3 contains 13 residues. V dropped 6 bases and J dropped 2; count of bases not matched to a gene: 2. The CDR3 region is CASSRGLNTEAFF. The CDR3 nucleotides read TGTGCCAGCTCCAGGGGGCTTAACACTGAAGCTTTCTTT.

A word on this clone: Other DNA sequences from this sample encode an identical CDR3 as well. The rearrangement joins TRBV12-5 to TRBJ2-3; no clear D. Trimming shortened V by 0 bases and J by 6 bases, and 7 bases separated the two germline ends. The CDR3 totals 13 residues. Germline assignment: CDR1 LGHNT and CDR2 FRNRAP. The CDR3 nucleotides are TGTGCTAGTGGTTTGGTCGGCGCGGATACGCAGTATTTT. Protein sequence: CASGLVGADTQYF.

The J gene is TRBJ2-7, the V gene TRBV11-2; D unresolved. The ends were cut back, 1 base at V and 0 bases at J, with 10 bases in the middle. The CDR3 is 15 residues long. From germline, CDR1 is SGHAT and CDR2 FQNNGV. The CDR3 sequence is CASSLVIGSSYEQYF. In DNA, the CDR3 is TGTGCCAGCAGCTTAGTGATCGGGTCCTCCTACGAGCAGTACTTC.

The J gene is TRBJ1-3, the V gene TRBV5-1; the D is unclear. V was pared by 4 bases and J by 2 bases, with 10 bases between. The CDR3 runs 14 residues. Germline V CDR1 and CDR2: SGHRS, YFSETQ. The CDR3 sequence is CASSPLLAGNTIYF. In DNA, the CDR3 is TGCGCCAGCAGCCCCCTACTCGCTGGAAACACCATATATTTT.

This clone was observed a single time. V and J are TRBV9 and TRBJ2-1; tentatively, D is TRBD1 or TRBD2 (5 bases each). Looked up from germline, CDR1 is SGDLS and CDR2 is YYNGEE. With 3 bases removed from V and 8 bases from J, the gap between germline ends came to 15 bases. The length of the CDR3 is 14 residues. In nucleotides, the CDR3 is TGTGCCAGCAGCGCCCTGGCCCGGGGCGATGAGCAGTTCTTC. This translates into CASSALARGDEQFF. Filled out from reference TRBV9 and TRBJ2-1, the complete variable domain reads DSGVTQTPKHLITATGQRVTLRCSPRSGDLSVYWYQQSLDQGLQFLIQYYNGEERAKGNILERFSAQQFPDLHSELNLSSLELGDSALYFCASSALARGDEQFFGPGTRLTVL.

The CDR3 is CASSNDRYQETQYF. The CDR3 nucleotides are TGTGCCAGCAGCAACGACAGGTACCAAGAGACCCAGTACTTC. This chain uses TRBV11-1 with TRBJ2-5, with D possibly TRBD1 on 6 matching bases. The CDR3 covers 14 residues. V lost 5 bases to trimming and J lost 0 bases, with 10 bases between them. The V gene's germline CDR1 is SGHAT and CDR2 FQDESV (reference sequence).

This chain joins TRBV7-2 and TRBJ2-1; 13 positions agree with TRBD2. V lost 0 bases to trimming and J lost 8 bases; unmatched junction nucleotides: 4. Germline CDR1 SGHTA, CDR2 FQGNSA. This CDR3 spans 16 amino acids. The CDR3 DNA reads as TGTGCCAGCAGCTTAGCACTAGCGGGAGGGCAGGATGAGCAGTTCTTC. Its protein product is CASSLALAGGQDEQFF.

The chain recombines TRBV28 with TRBJ2-7, with unresolved D. The CDR3 runs 14 residues. The germline gives CDR1 MDHEN, CDR2 SYDVKM. Between the trimmed V and J ends, which lost 6 bases and 4 bases, there was a span of 16 bases. The CDR3 reads CASSPAPGVYEQYF. CDR3 sequence (DNA): TGTGCCAGCAGCCCCGCCCCAGGAGTATACGAGCAGTACTTC.